The clone carrying this TCR beta chain was seen a handful of times. Its cognate antigen is unknown. The data were taken from a study of T-cell memory formation after mild COVID-19. About the research overall: Most TCR clusters belonged to a single donor.

Findings and limits, study-wide: Second-wave clones reaching peak frequency on day 37 lacked confirmed SARS-CoV-2 specificity. Clones contracting day 15 to 85 were balanced CD4/CD8; later expanders leaned CD4+. The CD4+ clones that contracted clustered mainly within CM and EM, and the CD8+ clones concentrated in EMRA.

TCRdb redid the calling of the 5' RACE reads with MiXCR, one entry per CDR3 protein. Of hundreds of thousands of distinct CDR3 sequences in the sample, about 20% were seen once. The specimen was PBMCs or a T cell subset sorted from them (not recorded which). The clonotype originates from an adult woman who had mild COVID-19 (a few samples of this study predate the infection). Cell type and time point are not known.

This CDR3 is CASSHVDRGNGEAFF. In DNA, the CDR3 is TGTGCCAGCAGCCACGTAGACCGGGGTAACGGTGAAGCTTTCTTT. The chain couples TRBV3-1 to TRBJ1-1; D is uncertain. Trimming cost V 3 bases and J 7 bases, with 18 bases left between them. Germline CDR1 LGHDT, CDR2 YNNKEL (reference sequence). There are 15 residues in the CDR3.